This T cell receptor beta chain was recovered during a study of regulatory and conventional T cells in RAG deficiency. V dropped 6 bases and J dropped 6 bases, with 12 bases sitting between them. The CDR3 totals 13 residues. Per the germline V gene, CDR1 is SGHRS and CDR2 is YFSETQ. Clones were read by immunoSEQ multiplex PCR, and TCRdb kept only the in-frame ones, dropping some. The data show roughly 7,100 clones, approximately 90% seen once. Blood CD4+ CD25-high CD127-low regulatory T cells supplied the genomic DNA template. The study's findings and limits: Compared with controls, unique Treg TCR beta sequences dropped around 110-fold in Omenn syndrome and CID/AS. In Omenn syndrome, Treg and Tconv repertoires overlapped >75%. Shannon entropy was markedly lower and Simpson indices higher in RAG-deficient patients than control T-cell subsets.

With regard to this clone: The antigen is not known.

The sample was also linked to a second study, of regulatory T cells. That work contributes: Primers: 52 TRBV forward and 13 TRBJ reverse. Patient repertoires had restricted TRB V-J pairs and skewed V and J usage, most in Tregs.

The sequencing input was CD127- CD25+ CD4+ Tregs sorted from blood. The V gene is TRBV5-1, the J gene TRBJ2-2; D perhaps matches TRBD1 (6 bases). The TCR sequence derives from a human donor in good health. The CDR3 region has the DNA TGCGCCAGCATTTGGGGGCCTGCCGGGGAGCTGTTTTTT. This sequence encodes CASIWGPAGELFF.